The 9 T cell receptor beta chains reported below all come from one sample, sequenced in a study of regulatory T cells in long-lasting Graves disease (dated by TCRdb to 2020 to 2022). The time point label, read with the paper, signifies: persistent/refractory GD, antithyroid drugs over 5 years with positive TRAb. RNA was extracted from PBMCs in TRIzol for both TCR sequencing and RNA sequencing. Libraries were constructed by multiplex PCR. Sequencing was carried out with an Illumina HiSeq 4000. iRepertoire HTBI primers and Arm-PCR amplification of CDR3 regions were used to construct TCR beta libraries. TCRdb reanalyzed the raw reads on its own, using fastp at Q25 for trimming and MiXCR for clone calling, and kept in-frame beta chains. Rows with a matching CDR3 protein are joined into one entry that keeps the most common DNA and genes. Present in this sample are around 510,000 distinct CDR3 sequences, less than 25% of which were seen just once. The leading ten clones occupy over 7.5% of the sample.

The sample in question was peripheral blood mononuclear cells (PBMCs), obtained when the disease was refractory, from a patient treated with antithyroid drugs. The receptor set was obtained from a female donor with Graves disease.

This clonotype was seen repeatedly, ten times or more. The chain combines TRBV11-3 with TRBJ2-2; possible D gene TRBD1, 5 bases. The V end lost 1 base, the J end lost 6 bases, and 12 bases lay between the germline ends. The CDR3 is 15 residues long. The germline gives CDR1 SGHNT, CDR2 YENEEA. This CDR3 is CASSLVQGGSGELFF. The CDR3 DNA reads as TGTGCCAGCAGCTTAGTGCAGGGTGGTTCCGGGGAGCTGTTTTTT.

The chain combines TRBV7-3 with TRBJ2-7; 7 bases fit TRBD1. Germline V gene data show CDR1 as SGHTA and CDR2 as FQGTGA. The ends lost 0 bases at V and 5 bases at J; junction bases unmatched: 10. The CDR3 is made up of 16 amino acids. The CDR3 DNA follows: TGTGCCAGCAGCTTAACCCCGACAGGGCGCGGCGACGAGCAGTACTTC. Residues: CASSLTPTGRGDEQYF.

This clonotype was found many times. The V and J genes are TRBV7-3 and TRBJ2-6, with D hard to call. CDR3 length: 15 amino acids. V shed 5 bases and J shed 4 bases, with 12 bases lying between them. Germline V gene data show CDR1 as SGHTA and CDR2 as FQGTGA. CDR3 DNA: TGTGCCAGCAGCCCCCACGGGTTCGGGGCCAACGTCCTGACTTTC. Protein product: CASSPHGFGANVLTF.

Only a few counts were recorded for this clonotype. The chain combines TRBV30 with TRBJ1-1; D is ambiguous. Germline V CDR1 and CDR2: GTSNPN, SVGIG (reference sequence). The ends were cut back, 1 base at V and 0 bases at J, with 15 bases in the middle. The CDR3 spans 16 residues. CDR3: CAWSEKEGALNTEAFF. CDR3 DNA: TGTGCCTGGAGTGAAAAGGAGGGAGCGTTGAACACTGAAGCTTTCTTT.

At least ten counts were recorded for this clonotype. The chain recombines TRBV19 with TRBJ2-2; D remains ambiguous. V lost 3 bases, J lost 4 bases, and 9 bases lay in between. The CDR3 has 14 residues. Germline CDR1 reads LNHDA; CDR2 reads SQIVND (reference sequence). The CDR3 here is CASSMVGRTGELFF. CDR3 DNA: TGTGCCAGTAGTATGGTTGGCCGCACCGGGGAGCTGTTTTTT.

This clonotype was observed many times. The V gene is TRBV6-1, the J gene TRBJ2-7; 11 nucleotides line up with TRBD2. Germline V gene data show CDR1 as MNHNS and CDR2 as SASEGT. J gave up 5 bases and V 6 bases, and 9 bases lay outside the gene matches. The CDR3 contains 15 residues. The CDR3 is CASRPIAGGRNEQYF. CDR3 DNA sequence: TGTGCCAGCAGACCTATAGCGGGAGGGCGGAACGAGCAGTACTTC.

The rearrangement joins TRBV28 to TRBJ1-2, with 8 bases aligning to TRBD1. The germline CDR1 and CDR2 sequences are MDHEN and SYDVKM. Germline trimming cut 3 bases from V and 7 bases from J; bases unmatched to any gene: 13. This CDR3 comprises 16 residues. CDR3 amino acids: CASSFLRRDRLRGYTF. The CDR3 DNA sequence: TGTGCCAGCAGTTTTCTGAGGAGGGACAGGCTTCGTGGCTACACCTTC.

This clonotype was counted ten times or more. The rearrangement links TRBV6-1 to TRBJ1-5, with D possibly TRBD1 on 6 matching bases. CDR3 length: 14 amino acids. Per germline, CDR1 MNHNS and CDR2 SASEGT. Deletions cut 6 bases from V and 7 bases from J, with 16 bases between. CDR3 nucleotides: TGTGCCAGCAGAGAGACAGGAGCTTGGCAGCCCCAGCATTTT. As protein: CASRETGAWQPQHF.

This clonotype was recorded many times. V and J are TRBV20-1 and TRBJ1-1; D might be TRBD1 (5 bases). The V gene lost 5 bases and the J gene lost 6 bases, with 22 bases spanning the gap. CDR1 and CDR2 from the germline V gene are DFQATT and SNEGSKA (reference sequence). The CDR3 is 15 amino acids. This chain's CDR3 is CSAQISGLVSAEAFF. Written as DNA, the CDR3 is TGCAGTGCTCAAATTTCAGGGTTGGTGTCCGCTGAAGCTTTCTTT.